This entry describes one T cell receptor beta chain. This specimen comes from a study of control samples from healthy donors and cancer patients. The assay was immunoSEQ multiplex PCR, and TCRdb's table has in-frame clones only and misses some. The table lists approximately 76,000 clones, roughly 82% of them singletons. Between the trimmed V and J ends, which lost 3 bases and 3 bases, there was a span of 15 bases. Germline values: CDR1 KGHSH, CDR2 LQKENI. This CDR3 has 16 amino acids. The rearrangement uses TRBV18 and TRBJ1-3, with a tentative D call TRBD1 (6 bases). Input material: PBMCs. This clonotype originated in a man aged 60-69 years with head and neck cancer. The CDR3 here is CASSPSGQMDGNTIYF. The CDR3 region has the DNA TGTGCCAGCTCACCCTCCGGACAGATGGATGGAAACACCATATATTTT.